This T cell receptor (beta chain) appears in the sequencing data of a study of cytotoxic CD8 clonotypes in ibrutinib-treated CLL. Germline CDR1 is SGHVS and CDR2 is FQNEAQ. V was cut by 0 bases and J by 1 base, with 10 bases left in between. This CDR3 is built from 15 residues. The study, taken as a whole, reports: Clonality measured at baseline exceeded age-matched healthy donors, tracking circulating CD8+ T-cell counts. Public clonotypes proved infrequent, and on treatment they shrank or remained steady.

On this clone itself: No antigen is known for it.

The planned depth of sequencing spanned 1 in 200,000 to 1 in 1 million T cells. The assay was immunoSEQ multiplex PCR, and TCRdb's table has in-frame clones only and misses some. The table has 190,000 or so clones, about 72% seen once. The sample was PBMCs, taken after 24 months of ibrutinib treatment. The chain couples TRBV7-8 to TRBJ2-7; weak D call: TRBD1 (5 bases). This receptor was taken from a human donor with chronic lymphocytic leukemia. Here the CDR3 DNA reads TGTGCCAGCAGCTTAGCCAGGGTGAGGTCCTACGAGCAGTACTTC. This translates into CASSLARVRSYEQYF.